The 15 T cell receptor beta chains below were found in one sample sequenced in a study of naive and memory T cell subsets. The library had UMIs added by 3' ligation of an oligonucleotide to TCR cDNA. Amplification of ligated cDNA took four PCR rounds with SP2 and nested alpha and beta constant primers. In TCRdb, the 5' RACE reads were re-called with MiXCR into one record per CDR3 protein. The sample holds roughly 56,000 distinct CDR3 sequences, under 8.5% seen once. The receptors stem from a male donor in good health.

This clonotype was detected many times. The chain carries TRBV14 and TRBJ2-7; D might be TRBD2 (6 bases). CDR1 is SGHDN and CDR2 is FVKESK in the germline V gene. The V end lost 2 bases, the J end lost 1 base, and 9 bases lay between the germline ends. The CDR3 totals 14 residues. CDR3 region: CASSQRTTSYEQYF. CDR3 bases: TGTGCCAGCAGCCAACGGACTACATCCTACGAGCAGTACTTC.

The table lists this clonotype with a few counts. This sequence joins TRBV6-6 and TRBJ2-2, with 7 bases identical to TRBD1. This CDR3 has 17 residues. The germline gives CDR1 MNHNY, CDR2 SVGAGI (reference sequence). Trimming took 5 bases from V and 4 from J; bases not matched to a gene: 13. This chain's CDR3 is CASSPRTGPRGTGELFF. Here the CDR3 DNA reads TGTGCCAGCAGTCCCCGGACAGGCCCCCGCGGCACCGGGGAGCTGTTTTTT.

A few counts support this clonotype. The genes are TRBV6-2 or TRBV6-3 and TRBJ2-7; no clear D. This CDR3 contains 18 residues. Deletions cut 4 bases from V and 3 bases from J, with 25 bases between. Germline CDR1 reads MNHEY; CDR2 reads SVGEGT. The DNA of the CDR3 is TGTGCCAGCAGTTTCCCATATCTCCCGAAGCCGCTTTACTACGAGCAGTACTTC. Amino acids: CASSFPYLPKPLYYEQYF.

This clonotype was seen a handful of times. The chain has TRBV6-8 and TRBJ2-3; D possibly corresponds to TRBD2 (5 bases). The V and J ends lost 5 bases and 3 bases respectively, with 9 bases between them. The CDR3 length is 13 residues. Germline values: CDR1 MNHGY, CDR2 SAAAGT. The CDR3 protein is CASSPSGTDTQYF. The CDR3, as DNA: TGTGCCAGCAGTCCGTCGGGAACAGATACGCAGTATTTT.

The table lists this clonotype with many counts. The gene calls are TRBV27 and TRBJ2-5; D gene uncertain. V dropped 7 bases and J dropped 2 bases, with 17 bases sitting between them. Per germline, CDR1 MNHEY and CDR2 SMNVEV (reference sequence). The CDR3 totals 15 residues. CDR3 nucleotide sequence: TGTGCCAGCACCCTTAATGACAACTATCAAGAGACCCAGTACTTC. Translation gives CASTLNDNYQETQYF.

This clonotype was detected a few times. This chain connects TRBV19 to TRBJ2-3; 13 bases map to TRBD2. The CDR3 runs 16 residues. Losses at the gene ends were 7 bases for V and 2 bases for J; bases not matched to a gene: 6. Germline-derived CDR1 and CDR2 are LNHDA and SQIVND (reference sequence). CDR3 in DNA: TGTGCCAGTACCCGACTAGCGGGGGGTTCCACAGATACGCAGTATTTT. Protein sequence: CASTRLAGGSTDTQYF.

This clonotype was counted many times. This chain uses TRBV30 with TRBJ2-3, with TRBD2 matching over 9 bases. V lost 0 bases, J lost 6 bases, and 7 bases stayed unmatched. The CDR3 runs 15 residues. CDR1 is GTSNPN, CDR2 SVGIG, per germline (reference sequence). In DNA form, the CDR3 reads TGTGCCTGGAGTGTGCTAGCGGGGCGAGGGGATACGCAGTATTTT. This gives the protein CAWSVLAGRGDTQYF.

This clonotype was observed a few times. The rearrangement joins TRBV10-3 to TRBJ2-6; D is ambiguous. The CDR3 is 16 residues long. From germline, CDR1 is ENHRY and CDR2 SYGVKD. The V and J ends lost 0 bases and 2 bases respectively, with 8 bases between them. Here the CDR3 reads CAISESNSPGANVLTF. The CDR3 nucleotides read TGTGCCATCAGTGAGTCGAATAGTCCTGGGGCCAACGTCCTGACTTTC.

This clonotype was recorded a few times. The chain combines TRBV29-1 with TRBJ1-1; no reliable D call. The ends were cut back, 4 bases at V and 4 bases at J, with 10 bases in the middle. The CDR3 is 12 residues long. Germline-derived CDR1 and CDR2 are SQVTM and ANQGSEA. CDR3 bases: TGCAGCGTTGGAGAGTTCGGCACTGAAGCTTTCTTT. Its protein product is CSVGEFGTEAFF.

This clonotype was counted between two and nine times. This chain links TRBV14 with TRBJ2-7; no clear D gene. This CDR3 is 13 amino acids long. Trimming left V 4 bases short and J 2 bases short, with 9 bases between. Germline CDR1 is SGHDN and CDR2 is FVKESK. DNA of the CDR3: TGTGCCAGCAGCCGCGCTACAACCTACGAGCAGTACTTC. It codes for CASSRATTYEQYF.

DNA for the CDR3: TGTGCCAGCATCGCCCAACAGGCGGAGACCCAGTACTTC. Its protein product is CASIAQQAETQYF. This sequence joins TRBV11-3 and TRBJ2-5; TRBD1 is a possible D gene (5 bases). Trimming took off 7 bases at V and 5 bases at J, with 14 bases between the two ends. CDR1 is SGHNT and CDR2 is YENEEA in the germline V gene. The CDR3 totals 13 residues.

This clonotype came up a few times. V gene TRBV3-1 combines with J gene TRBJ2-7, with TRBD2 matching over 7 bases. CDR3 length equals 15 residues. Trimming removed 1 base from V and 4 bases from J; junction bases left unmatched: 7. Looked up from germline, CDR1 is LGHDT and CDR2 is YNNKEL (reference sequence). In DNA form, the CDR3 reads TGTGCCAGCAGCCAAGGTCAGGGAGGGGAATACGAGCAGTACTTC. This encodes CASSQGQGGEYEQYF.

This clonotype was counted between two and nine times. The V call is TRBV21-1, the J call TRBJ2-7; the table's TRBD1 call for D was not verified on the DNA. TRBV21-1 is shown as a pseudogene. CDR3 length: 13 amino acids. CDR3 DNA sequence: TGTGCCAGCAGCAATAAGGGGGCTGACGAGCAGTACTTC. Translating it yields CASSNKGADEQYF.

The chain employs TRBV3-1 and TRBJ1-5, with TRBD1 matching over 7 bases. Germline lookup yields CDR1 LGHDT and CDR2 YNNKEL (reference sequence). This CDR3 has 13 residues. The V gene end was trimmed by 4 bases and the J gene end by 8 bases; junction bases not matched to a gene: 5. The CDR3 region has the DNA TGTGCCAGCAGCCTGGACAGGCAGAAGCCCCAGCATTTT. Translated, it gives CASSLDRQKPQHF. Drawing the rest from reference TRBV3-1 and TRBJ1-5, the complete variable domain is DTAVSQTPKYLVTQMGNDKSIKCEQNLGHDTMYWYKQDSKKFLKIMFSYNNKELIINETVPNRFSPKSPDKAHLNLHINSLELGDSAVYFCASSLDRQKPQHFGDGTRLSIL.

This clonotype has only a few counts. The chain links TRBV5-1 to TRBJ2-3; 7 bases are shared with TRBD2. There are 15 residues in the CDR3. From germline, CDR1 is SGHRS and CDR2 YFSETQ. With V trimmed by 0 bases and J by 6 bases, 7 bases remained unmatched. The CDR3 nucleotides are TGCGCCAGCAGCTTGGGTGGCGGGAGCTCGGATACGCAGTATTTT. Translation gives CASSLGGGSSDTQYF.